This record covers a single TCR beta chain. In the original analysis: Amplification with reference gene primers provided the estimates of nucleated cell counts. Clones were sequenced by immunoSEQ multiplex PCR, and TCRdb holds only the in-frame ones, with some missing. That table supplies the V and J calls and clone size; D and trimming were determined from the DNA. The sample holds about 210,000 clones; around 88% are singletons and the top ten take 2% to 3%. The sample comes from a study of blood T cell repertoires in COVID-19. Study context: Sites in the United States, Italy and Spain provided acute and convalescent COVID-19 samples.

The CDR3 contains 13 residues. V shed 1 base and J shed 2 bases, with 5 bases lying between them. Germline lookup yields CDR1 LGHNA and CDR2 YSLEER. Participants spanned ages about 18 to 100 years and resided in over 20 US areas. Cohort placement rested on clinical history that participants reported themselves. The rearrangement links TRBV4-3 to TRBJ1-2; unclear D gene. The sequence derives from a woman between 40 and 55 years old with acute COVID-19. Sequencing was carried out using PBMCs or T cells enriched from blood (not recorded which). Here the CDR3 reads CASSQAGNYGYTF. The CDR3 coding sequence is TGCGCCAGCAGCCAAGCCGGGAACTATGGCTACACCTTC.